Following are 18 T cell receptor beta chains from one sample sequenced in a study of CD8 T cells in ankylosing spondylitis. Using its own MiXCR run on the 5' RACE reads, TCRdb lists one record per CDR3 protein. The sample has more than 650,000 distinct CDR3 sequences; around 11% are singletons. Their antigens remain unidentified. Findings and limits, study-wide: Blood from ankylosing spondylitis patients appeared to carry a characteristic eight-variant TCR beta motif.

The specimen sequenced was blood, either unsorted or a sorted T cell fraction (not recorded which). The source of these receptors is a male donor with ankylosing spondylitis.

The chain couples TRBV4-3 to TRBJ2-7, with 10 bases fitting TRBD2. J lost 7 bases, V lost 3 bases, and 15 bases had no gene match. CDR3 length: 17 residues. The germline gives CDR1 LGHNA, CDR2 YSLEER. The CDR3 sequence: CASSQRVRTSGVMEQYF. The CDR3 bases are TGCGCCAGCAGCCAGAGGGTGAGGACTAGCGGAGTCATGGAGCAGTACTTC.

Many counts were recorded for this clonotype. The chain couples TRBV20-1 to TRBJ1-1; TRBD1 is a possible D gene (5 bases). Germline assignment: CDR1 DFQATT and CDR2 SNEGSKA (reference sequence). The CDR3 length is 11 residues. For the CDR3, the DNA is TGCACTGGGGCTAGGGGCACTGAAGCTTTCTTT. Its protein is CTGARGTEAFF.

The J gene is TRBJ1-5, the V gene TRBV12-3 or TRBV12-4, with 8 bases aligning to TRBD1. The length of the CDR3 is 16 residues. The V gene end was trimmed by 5 bases and the J gene end by 0 bases; junction bases not matched to a gene: 6. CDR3 bases: TGTGCCAGCAGTCTGGGGACAGGTTATAGCAATCAGCCCCAGCATTTT. This translates into CASSLGTGYSNQPQHF.

The chain uses TRBV6-1 and TRBJ2-1, with D possibly being TRBD1 or TRBD2 (7 bases each). V lost 3 bases to trimming and J lost 0 bases, with 18 bases between them. This CDR3 has 18 residues. The germline gives CDR1 MNHNS, CDR2 SASEGT. The CDR3 loop is CASSDNRGGSSSYNEQFF. The DNA for the CDR3 is TGTGCCAGCAGTGACAACAGGGGCGGGAGTTCCTCCTACAATGAGCAGTTCTTC.

The chain carries TRBV20-1 and TRBJ1-3; possibly TRBD1 for D (6 bases). V was trimmed by 3 bases and J by 4 bases, leaving 13 bases between them. Looked up from germline, CDR1 is DFQATT and CDR2 is SNEGSKA (reference sequence). The CDR3 is made up of 14 amino acids. This chain's CDR3 is CSASATGGGNTIYF. CDR3 DNA sequence: TGCAGTGCTAGCGCGACAGGAGGCGGAAACACCATATATTTT.

The V gene is TRBV9, the J gene TRBJ2-7; no clear D. Germline-derived CDR1 and CDR2 are SGDLS and YYNGEE. The CDR3 length is 15 residues. V lost 0 bases, J lost 0 bases, and 10 bases lay in between. DNA of the CDR3: TGTGCCAGCAGCGTAGCAGATAATCTCTCCTACGAGCAGTACTTC. The encoded protein is CASSVADNLSYEQYF.

This clonotype was counted only a few times. V and J are TRBV9 and TRBJ2-5, with D unresolved. The ends were cut back, 0 bases at V and 5 bases at J, with 14 bases in the middle. Germline V gene data show CDR1 as SGDLS and CDR2 as YYNGEE. The CDR3 is made up of 15 amino acids. CDR3 bases: TGTGCCAGCAGCGTAGGAGCCATTCAGAGGGAGACCCAGTACTTC. Protein: CASSVGAIQRETQYF. Filled out from reference TRBV9 and TRBJ2-5, the complete variable domain reads DSGVTQTPKHLITATGQRVTLRCSPRSGDLSVYWYQQSLDQGLQFLIQYYNGEERAKGNILERFSAQQFPDLHSELNLSSLELGDSALYFCASSVGAIQRETQYFGPGTRLLVL.

The gene calls are TRBV20-1 and TRBJ1-4; no clear D gene. V was clipped by 0 bases and J by 8 bases, with 7 bases between them. The germline V gene encodes CDR1 DFQATT and CDR2 SNEGSKA (reference sequence). The CDR3 is made up of 12 amino acids. The CDR3 sequence: CSAREEGEKLFF. CDR3 coding DNA: TGCAGTGCTAGAGAGGAGGGCGAAAAACTGTTTTTT.

This clonotype has only a few counts. The genes are TRBV10-3 and TRBJ1-5; D is undetermined. Trimming shortened V by 4 bases and J by 1 base, and 5 bases separated the two germline ends. CDR1 ENHRY and CDR2 SYGVKD come from the germline V gene. The CDR3 covers 13 residues. CDR3 sequence reads: CAISVGSNQPQHF. The CDR3 nucleotides read TGTGCCATCAGTGTTGGGAGCAATCAGCCCCAGCATTTT.

This clonotype was found a few times. The chain is built from TRBV5-1 and TRBJ2-5; D remains ambiguous. Per the germline V gene, CDR1 is SGHRS and CDR2 is YFSETQ. Trimming took off 1 base at V and 5 bases at J, with 12 bases between the two ends. CDR3 length equals 14 residues. The CDR3, as DNA: TGCGCCAGCAGCTTGTTCGGGTCCTTGGAGACCCAGTACTTC. Translation gives CASSLFGSLETQYF.

This clonotype showed up just a few times. This chain connects TRBV27 to TRBJ2-7; a possible D gene is TRBD1 (6 bases). The CDR3 contains 17 residues. Germline V lookup: CDR1 MNHEY, CDR2 SMNVEV (reference sequence). V lost 3 bases and J lost 3, with 21 bases in between. DNA of the CDR3: TGTGCCAGCAGTTTTGGGGGCGAACAGGGATCGTTCTACGAGCAGTACTTC. Protein sequence: CASSFGGEQGSFYEQYF.

CDR3 coding DNA: TGTGCCAGCAGCCAAGACGACAGTTATTCACCCCTCCACTTT. It codes for CASSQDDSYSPLHF. The rearrangement joins TRBV4-2 to TRBJ1-6, with D perhaps matching TRBD1 (5 bases). Germline V gene sequence: CDR1 LGHNA, CDR2 YNFKEQ. This CDR3 is built from 14 residues. Between the trimmed V and J ends, which lost 0 bases and 8 bases, there was a span of 8 bases.

The sample holds many counts of this clonotype. The rearrangement joins TRBV12-3 or TRBV12-4 to TRBJ2-5; 10 bases match TRBD1. The V gene end was trimmed by 7 bases and the J gene end by 0 bases; junction bases not matched to a gene: 8. CDR3 length: 16 residues. The CDR3 sequence: CASTPSGTGDQETQYF. CDR3 nucleotide sequence: TGTGCCAGCACCCCCTCCGGGACAGGGGACCAAGAGACCCAGTACTTC.

The sample holds a few counts of this clonotype. The rearrangement joins TRBV12-3 or TRBV12-4 to TRBJ1-4, with 7 bases matching TRBD1. V was pared by 3 bases and J by 7 bases, with 14 bases of the junction left unmatched. The CDR3 totals 17 residues. The CDR3 coding sequence is TGTGCCAGCAGTTTTGGGTTCGGTGACAGGGCGGGTGAAAAACTGTTTTTT. Its protein product is CASSFGFGDRAGEKLFF.

This clonotype was observed many times. V and J are TRBV12-3 or TRBV12-4 and TRBJ1-2; D unclear. The V and J ends lost 1 base and 0 bases respectively, with 9 bases between them. This CDR3 spans 15 amino acids. CDR3 residues: CASSLEALTNYGYTF. The CDR3 DNA reads TGTGCCAGCAGTTTAGAAGCCCTGACTAACTATGGCTACACCTTC.

The V and J genes are TRBV28 and TRBJ2-3; D call uncertain. Per the germline V gene, CDR1 is MDHEN and CDR2 is SYDVKM. V lost 6 bases and J lost 4, with 14 bases in between. This CDR3 has 14 amino acids. This CDR3 reads CASSPPRPSDTQYF. For the CDR3, the DNA is TGTGCCAGCAGCCCTCCCCGCCCATCAGATACGCAGTATTTT.

This clonotype was recorded a few times. CDR3: CSARSLAGSAGTYNEQFF. The CDR3 region has the DNA TGCAGTGCTAGATCCCTAGCGGGGTCCGCGGGGACCTACAATGAGCAGTTCTTC. The chain employs TRBV20-1 and TRBJ2-1; 9 bases match TRBD2. Germline-derived CDR1 and CDR2 are DFQATT and SNEGSKA (reference sequence). J was trimmed by 2 bases and V by 2 bases; bases with no gene match: 13. This CDR3 has 18 amino acids.

This clonotype appeared many times. The chain links TRBV20-1 to TRBJ1-5; D is undetermined. This CDR3 contains 13 residues. V dropped 3 bases and J dropped 0 bases, with 6 bases sitting between them. CDR1 and CDR2 from the germline V gene are DFQATT and SNEGSKA (reference sequence). CDR3 bases: TGCAGTGCTAGTCAGCCTAGCAATCAGCCCCAGCATTTT. Protein product: CSASQPSNQPQHF.